This is a list of T cell receptor beta chains from one sample in a study of T cells in Graves' hyperthyroidism and ophthalmopathy. TCRdb independently ran MiXCR on the multiplex PCR reads; one entry per CDR3 protein. The sample has fewer than 650,000 distinct CDR3 sequences; approximately 15% are singletons. Sequenced sample: blood. These receptors were collected from a woman younger than 30 with Graves' ophthalmopathy. Both conserved end residues are part of each CDR3. Fields, in order: J gene, V gene, clone size, D gene, CDR3 DNA, CDR3 protein. The D gene is left open where the match is weak. Clone size appears in some rows only: once, few, many, or a class for an expanded clone.

j_call: TRBJ1-2; v_call: TRBV14; clone_size: .; d_call: .; cdr3_nt: TGTGCCAGCAGCCAAGTTCAAGACAGCCCCCCCTATGGCTACACCTTC; cdr3_aa: CASSQVQDSPPYGYTF
j_call: TRBJ1-2; v_call: TRBV14; clone_size: many; d_call: .; cdr3_nt: TGTGCCAGCAGCCATGTTAGGGGCTATGGCTACACCTTC; cdr3_aa: CASSHVRGYGYTF
j_call: TRBJ2-7; v_call: TRBV10-3; clone_size: many; d_call: TRBD2; cdr3_nt: TGTGCCATCTGGGCGGGAGGTGGGTACGAGCAGTACTTC; cdr3_aa: CAIWAGGGYEQYF
j_call: TRBJ2-2; v_call: TRBV3-1; clone_size: many; d_call: .; cdr3_nt: TGTGCCAGCAGTTTGGGGGTGAACACCGGGGAGCTGTTTTTT; cdr3_aa: CASSLGVNTGELFF
j_call: TRBJ2-2; v_call: TRBV12-3/TRBV12-4; clone_size: .; d_call: TRBD1; cdr3_nt: TGTGCCAGCAGTTTGACAGGGGGCATGACCGGGGAGCTGTTTTTT; cdr3_aa: CASSLTGGMTGELFF
j_call: TRBJ2-2; v_call: TRBV7-9; clone_size: .; d_call: TRBD2; cdr3_nt: TGTGCCAGCCAACCCGGCGGGGGGACCGGGGAGCTGTTTTTT; cdr3_aa: CASQPGGGTGELFF
j_call: TRBJ2-1; v_call: TRBV20-1; clone_size: many; d_call: .; cdr3_nt: TGCAGTGCTAGAGGGGACTTGAAGTACAATGAGCAGTTCTTC; cdr3_aa: CSARGDLKYNEQFF
j_call: TRBJ2-1; v_call: TRBV27; clone_size: many; d_call: TRBD2; cdr3_nt: TGTGCCAGCAGTCCCCGGACTAGCGGGAGGTATGGGTCGAGAAATGAGCAGTTCTTC; cdr3_aa: CASSPRTSGRYGSRNEQFF
j_call: TRBJ1-2; v_call: TRBV6-1; clone_size: .; d_call: .; cdr3_nt: TGTGCCAGCACCACGCGGGGTTTAAGCTACACCTTC; cdr3_aa: CASTTRGLSYTF
j_call: TRBJ2-3; v_call: TRBV28; clone_size: many; d_call: TRBD2; cdr3_nt: TGTGCCAGCAGTTCGACTCCCAGACTAGCGGGAGAACGCACAGATACGCAGTATTTT; cdr3_aa: CASSSTPRLAGERTDTQYF
j_call: TRBJ2-2; v_call: TRBV7-8; clone_size: many; d_call: TRBD2; cdr3_nt: TGTGCCAGCAGCTTAGGACTAGCGGGAGGCACCGGGGAGCTGTTTTTT; cdr3_aa: CASSLGLAGGTGELFF
j_call: TRBJ2-1; v_call: TRBV19; clone_size: .; d_call: .; cdr3_nt: TGTGCCAGTAGTATCTTCCCCAGCTCCTACAATGAGCAGTTCTTC; cdr3_aa: CASSIFPSSYNEQFF
j_call: TRBJ1-1; v_call: TRBV5-1; clone_size: few; d_call: TRBD1; cdr3_nt: TGCGCCAGCAGCCCACAGGGGGCGGGTGAAGCTTTCTTT; cdr3_aa: CASSPQGAGEAFF
j_call: TRBJ2-1; v_call: TRBV5-1; clone_size: many; d_call: TRBD2; cdr3_nt: TGCGCCAGCAGCTTAATGCGGGAGGTGAATGAGCAGTTCTTC; cdr3_aa: CASSLMREVNEQFF
j_call: TRBJ2-7; v_call: TRBV5-1; clone_size: many; d_call: .; cdr3_nt: TGCGCCAGCAGCTTTCTTGGGGGCAGCGACGAGCAGTACTTC; cdr3_aa: CASSFLGGSDEQYF
j_call: TRBJ2-4; v_call: TRBV12-3/TRBV12-4; clone_size: many; d_call: .; cdr3_nt: TGTGCCAGCAGCGGGGGAGTTAGGAACATTCAGTACTTC; cdr3_aa: CASSGGVRNIQYF
j_call: TRBJ2-7; v_call: TRBV27; clone_size: many; d_call: TRBD1; cdr3_nt: TGTGCCAGCAGCCGGCGAACAGGGGCCGAGCAGTACTTC; cdr3_aa: CASSRRTGAEQYF
j_call: TRBJ2-7; v_call: TRBV4-1; clone_size: few; d_call: .; cdr3_nt: TGCGCCAGCAGCCAGAAAGGGAGCGAGCAGTACTTC; cdr3_aa: CASSQKGSEQYF
j_call: TRBJ2-7; v_call: TRBV12-3/TRBV12-4; clone_size: many; d_call: .; cdr3_nt: TGTGCCAGCAGTTATGGTTGGCTCCACGAGCAGTACTTC; cdr3_aa: CASSYGWLHEQYF
j_call: TRBJ2-1; v_call: TRBV6-5; clone_size: many; d_call: .; cdr3_nt: TGTGCCAGCAGTTACTCGAGGCCACCCTCATATAATGAGCAGTTCTTC; cdr3_aa: CASSYSRPPSYNEQFF
j_call: TRBJ1-2; v_call: TRBV3-1; clone_size: many; d_call: .; cdr3_nt: TGTGCCAGCAGCCAACCGCCACAGTACTATGGCTACACCTTC; cdr3_aa: CASSQPPQYYGYTF
j_call: TRBJ1-1; v_call: TRBV6-4; clone_size: once; d_call: .; cdr3_nt: TGTGCCTCAGGCCTCGGGGGGATCACTGAAGCTTTCTTT; cdr3_aa: CASGLGGITEAFF
j_call: TRBJ2-2; v_call: TRBV2; clone_size: many; d_call: .; cdr3_nt: TGTGCCAGCAGTGAAGTCGGGCACGCGACCGGGGAGCTGTTTTTT; cdr3_aa: CASSEVGHATGELFF
j_call: TRBJ1-5; v_call: TRBV6-1; clone_size: .; d_call: .; cdr3_nt: TGTGCCAGCAGATCCCAGGGCCCCCAGCCCCAGCATTTT; cdr3_aa: CASRSQGPQPQHF
j_call: TRBJ2-7; v_call: TRBV29-1; clone_size: many; d_call: TRBD1; cdr3_nt: TGCAGCGTTGTGCGACAGGGGGAATCCTACGAGCAGTACTTC; cdr3_aa: CSVVRQGESYEQYF
j_call: TRBJ1-5; v_call: TRBV28; clone_size: many; d_call: TRBD1; cdr3_nt: TGTGCCAGCAGTTTATCCGGGACAGGGACTCAGCCCCAGCATTTT; cdr3_aa: CASSLSGTGTQPQHF
j_call: TRBJ2-2; v_call: TRBV7-8; clone_size: few; d_call: TRBD2; cdr3_nt: TGTGCCAGCAGCTTACGCCTGAAAGGGACTAGCGGGAGGCCCTACACCGGGGAGCTGTTTTTT; cdr3_aa: CASSLRLKGTSGRPYTGELFF
j_call: TRBJ1-1; v_call: TRBV18; clone_size: few; d_call: .; cdr3_nt: TGTGCCAGCTCACCGGGGACAAACTTCATGAACACTGAAGCTTTCTTT; cdr3_aa: CASSPGTNFMNTEAFF
j_call: TRBJ2-1; v_call: TRBV6-1; clone_size: many; d_call: TRBD1; cdr3_nt: TGTGCCAGCTCCGGGACAGGGGGCAATGAGCAGTTCTTC; cdr3_aa: CASSGTGGNEQFF
j_call: TRBJ2-1; v_call: TRBV6-5; clone_size: many; d_call: .; cdr3_nt: TGTGCCAGCAGTTACACAAACTATGAGCAGTTCTTC; cdr3_aa: CASSYTNYEQFF
j_call: TRBJ2-1; v_call: TRBV7-2; clone_size: many; d_call: TRBD2; cdr3_nt: TGTGCCAGCAGCAGAGGACTAGCGGGAGGCTCCTACAATGAGCAGTTCTTC; cdr3_aa: CASSRGLAGGSYNEQFF
j_call: TRBJ2-4; v_call: TRBV28; clone_size: many; d_call: .; cdr3_nt: TGTGCCAGCAGTTTGGGGCGGGCAGGCAGGGGGGGCACCATTCAGTACTTC; cdr3_aa: CASSLGRAGRGGTIQYF
j_call: TRBJ2-3; v_call: TRBV29-1; clone_size: .; d_call: TRBD1; cdr3_nt: TGCAGCGTTGAGGATTGGACAGGGAACGCAGATACGCAGTATTTT; cdr3_aa: CSVEDWTGNADTQYF
j_call: TRBJ2-7; v_call: TRBV5-6; clone_size: .; d_call: .; cdr3_nt: TGTGCCAGCAGCTTGCGCCAGGGGCCTTCCTACGAGCAGTACTTC; cdr3_aa: CASSLRQGPSYEQYF
j_call: TRBJ1-2; v_call: TRBV27; clone_size: many; d_call: TRBD1; cdr3_nt: TGTGCCAGCAGTTTCCTAACAGGGGGCAGCTATGGCTACACCTTC; cdr3_aa: CASSFLTGGSYGYTF
j_call: TRBJ1-2; v_call: TRBV6-2/TRBV6-3; clone_size: .; d_call: TRBD1; cdr3_nt: TGTGCCAGCAGTCAACGGACAGGCGGCTACACCTTC; cdr3_aa: CASSQRTGGYTF
j_call: TRBJ2-3; v_call: TRBV7-2; clone_size: .; d_call: .; cdr3_nt: TGTGCCAGCAGCTTAGCTAGCGTTACAGATACGCAGTATTTT; cdr3_aa: CASSLASVTDTQYF
j_call: TRBJ2-3; v_call: TRBV5-1; clone_size: few; d_call: .; cdr3_nt: TGCGCCAGCAGCTTCCGAGGGGGGGACCGGAGCACAGATACGCAGTATTTT; cdr3_aa: CASSFRGGDRSTDTQYF
j_call: TRBJ2-7; v_call: TRBV20-1; clone_size: many; d_call: .; cdr3_nt: TGCAGTGCTAGAGTGGGGTCCTACGAGCAGTACTTC; cdr3_aa: CSARVGSYEQYF
j_call: TRBJ2-3; v_call: TRBV7-8; clone_size: many; d_call: .; cdr3_nt: TGTGCCAGCAGCTTACGGGACGGGACCACCAGCACAGATACGCAGTATTTT; cdr3_aa: CASSLRDGTTSTDTQYF
j_call: TRBJ2-1; v_call: TRBV19; clone_size: .; d_call: TRBD2; cdr3_nt: TGTGCCAGTAAGCCTAGCGGACATGCGGCGTTTGGTGAGCAGTTCTTC; cdr3_aa: CASKPSGHAAFGEQFF
j_call: TRBJ2-1; v_call: TRBV7-6; clone_size: few; d_call: TRBD2; cdr3_nt: TGTGCCAGCAGCTTAGGGGCTAGCGGGCTCGTTGAGCAGTTCTTC; cdr3_aa: CASSLGASGLVEQFF
j_call: TRBJ2-3; v_call: TRBV12-3/TRBV12-4; clone_size: many; d_call: .; cdr3_nt: TGTGCCAGCACTAGCGCCCTTATGGCGCAGTATTTT; cdr3_aa: CASTSALMAQYF
j_call: TRBJ2-3; v_call: TRBV4-1; clone_size: many; d_call: TRBD2; cdr3_nt: TGCGCCAGCAGCCCTATGGGCCTAGCGGGAGGGCGAAGCACAGATACGCAGTATTTT; cdr3_aa: CASSPMGLAGGRSTDTQYF
j_call: TRBJ2-7; v_call: TRBV6-1; clone_size: many; d_call: .; cdr3_nt: TGTGCCAGCAGTGAATGGGTCAGCGAGCAGTACTTC; cdr3_aa: CASSEWVSEQYF
j_call: TRBJ1-5; v_call: TRBV5-5; clone_size: many; d_call: .; cdr3_nt: TGTGCCAGCAGCTTGGCCGGCCCGGGGGACCGCAATCAGCCCCAGCATTTT; cdr3_aa: CASSLAGPGDRNQPQHF
j_call: TRBJ2-7; v_call: TRBV11-2; clone_size: many; d_call: TRBD2; cdr3_nt: TGTGCCAGCAGACGGACGGGGGGAACCTACGAGCAGTACTTC; cdr3_aa: CASRRTGGTYEQYF
j_call: TRBJ2-7; v_call: TRBV6-2/TRBV6-3; clone_size: few; d_call: TRBD1; cdr3_nt: TGTGCCAGCAGTCTCCCCAGGGGGACAGGGACCCCATCCCACTACGAGCAGTACTTC; cdr3_aa: CASSLPRGTGTPSHYEQYF
j_call: TRBJ1-1; v_call: TRBV4-1; clone_size: many; d_call: TRBD1; cdr3_nt: TGCGCCAGCAGCCAGCCCCGGACAGGGAGGACTGAAGCTTTCTTT; cdr3_aa: CASSQPRTGRTEAFF
j_call: TRBJ1-5; v_call: TRBV12-3/TRBV12-4; clone_size: few; d_call: TRBD1; cdr3_nt: TGTGCCAGCAGAAATAGTGGGACAGGGGAAGATCAGCCCCAGCATTTT; cdr3_aa: CASRNSGTGEDQPQHF
j_call: TRBJ2-7; v_call: TRBV6-1; clone_size: few; d_call: .; cdr3_nt: TGTGCCAGCAGTGGGGGTTTAGGGCCGACATACGAGCAGTACTTC; cdr3_aa: CASSGGLGPTYEQYF
j_call: TRBJ2-1; v_call: TRBV4-1; clone_size: many; d_call: TRBD2; cdr3_nt: TGCGCCAGCAGCCCAGGAGTGAGCGGGAGTCGGGATGAGCAGTTCTTC; cdr3_aa: CASSPGVSGSRDEQFF
j_call: TRBJ2-5; v_call: TRBV10-2; clone_size: many; d_call: .; cdr3_nt: TGCGCCAGCAAGGAAAACATCTTCATCGGTAACCGGGAGACCCAGTACTTC; cdr3_aa: CASKENIFIGNRETQYF
j_call: TRBJ2-1; v_call: TRBV4-1; clone_size: .; d_call: .; cdr3_nt: TGCGCCAGCAGCCAAGGGGAAACCGAATACAATGAGCAGTTCTTC; cdr3_aa: CASSQGETEYNEQFF
j_call: TRBJ2-1; v_call: TRBV30; clone_size: many; d_call: TRBD2; cdr3_nt: TGTGCCTTACCGGGACTAGCGGACTACAATGAGCAGTTCTTC; cdr3_aa: CALPGLADYNEQFF